The entry below gives a single T cell receptor beta chain sequence along with its context. The record originates from a study of blood T cell repertoires in COVID-19. Study-wide context: The cDNA or gDNA used as material had been derived from T cells, B-cell-depleted T cells, or PBMCs.

Germline V gene lookup returns CDR1 MNHEY and CDR2 SMNVEV (reference sequence). Trimming removed 0 bases from V and 6 bases from J, with 15 bases in between. The CDR3 contains 16 residues. Sequencing was performed with immunoSEQ multiplex PCR; in TCRdb, only in-frame clones are kept and a portion is missing. The data show 180,000 or so clones, around 89% seen once. The chain has TRBV27 and TRBJ1-5; TRBD1 might be the D (5 bases). This TCR was recovered from a man aged 50 to 60 with acute or convalescent COVID-19. Sample: peripheral blood. The chain's CDR3 is CASSLSQVAGSQPQHF. The CDR3 DNA follows: TGTGCCAGCAGTTTATCCCAGGTGGCAGGGTCTCAGCCCCAGCATTTT.